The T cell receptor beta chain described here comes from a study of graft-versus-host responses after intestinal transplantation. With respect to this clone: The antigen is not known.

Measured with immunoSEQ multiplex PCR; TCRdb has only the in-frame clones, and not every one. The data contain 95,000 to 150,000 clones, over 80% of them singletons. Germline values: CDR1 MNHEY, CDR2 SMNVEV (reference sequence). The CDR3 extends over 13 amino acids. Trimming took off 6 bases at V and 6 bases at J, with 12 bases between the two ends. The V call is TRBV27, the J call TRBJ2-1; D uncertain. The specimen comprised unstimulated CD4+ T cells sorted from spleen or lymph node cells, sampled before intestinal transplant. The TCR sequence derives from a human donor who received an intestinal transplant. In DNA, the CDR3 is TGTGCCAGCAGCCAATACACGACCAATGAGCAGTTCTTC. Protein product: CASSQYTTNEQFF.